These 27 T cell receptor beta chains originate from one sample sequenced in a study of OX40 agonist ivuxolimab in advanced cancers. Some clones are missing from TCRdb's copy, which holds only in-frame ones; the method was immunoSEQ multiplex PCR. The data show 78,000 or so clones, 88% seen once. The material was CD4+ or CD8+ T cells sorted from blood, obtained in a trial of the OX40 agonist ivuxolimab. These receptors were obtained from an adult with an advanced solid tumor such as melanoma, head and neck, liver or kidney cancer.

The gene calls are TRBV5-1 and TRBJ2-2; D is ambiguous. CDR3 length: 15 amino acids. Germline CDR1 and CDR2: SGHRS and YFSETQ. V gave up 1 base and J gave up 4 bases, with 11 bases separating them. DNA of the CDR3: TGCGCCAGCAGCTTGACTCCGGTGGGCACCGGGGAGCTGTTTTTT. It translates to CASSLTPVGTGELFF. Full variable domain (outside the CDR3, taken from reference TRBV5-1 and TRBJ2-2): KAGVTQTPRYLIKTRGQQVTLSCSPISGHRSVSWYQQTPGQGLQFLFEYFSETQRNKGNFPGRFSGRQFSNSRSEMNVSTLELGDSALYLCASSLTPVGTGELFFGEGSRLTVL.

The chain carries TRBV11-2 and TRBJ1-1, with TRBD1 as a possible D gene (5 bases). Trimming removed 2 bases from V and 0 bases from J, with 10 bases in between. Germline CDR1 is SGHAT and CDR2 is FQNNGV. The CDR3 totals 15 residues. CDR3 sequence: CASSLQGYMNTEAFF. CDR3 nucleotides: TGTGCCAGCAGCTTACAGGGTTACATGAACACTGAAGCTTTCTTT.

This clone was found once. The chain joins TRBV19 to TRBJ1-5; D ambiguous. The V end lost 5 bases, the J end lost 0 bases, and 17 bases lay between the germline ends. CDR3 length equals 17 residues. CDR1 and CDR2 from the germline V gene are LNHDA and SQIVND (reference sequence). The CDR3, as DNA: TGTGCCAGTAGTCTCCGGAGGGTGACATATAGCAATCAGCCCCAGCATTTT. This encodes CASSLRRVTYSNQPQHF.

This chain links TRBV10-1 with TRBJ1-1, with TRBD1 identical over 7 bases. There are 13 residues in the CDR3. Losses at the gene ends were 3 bases for V and 6 bases for J; bases not matched to a gene: 4. From germline, CDR1 is WNHNN and CDR2 SYGVQD (reference sequence). The CDR3 DNA follows: TGCGCCAGCAGTGAAGGGCAGGGGGCTGAAGCTTTCTTT. It codes for CASSEGQGAEAFF.

The chain employs TRBV28 and TRBJ2-3; the D gene is possibly TRBD1 (8 bases). Trimming left V 6 bases short and J 2 bases short, with 15 bases between. The germline V gene has CDR1 MDHEN and CDR2 SYDVKM. The CDR3 contains 15 residues. In nucleotides, the CDR3 is TGTGCCAGCAGGTCACAGGGGGGGCCCACAGATACGCAGTATTTT. This translates into CASRSQGGPTDTQYF.

The V gene is TRBV9, the J gene TRBJ2-7, with D possibly being TRBD2 (6 bases). From germline, CDR1 is SGDLS and CDR2 YYNGEE. Deletions cut 0 bases from V and 7 bases from J, with 11 bases between. The CDR3 loop spans 13 amino acids. CDR3 DNA sequence: TGTGCCAGCAGCGTAGATGCGGGGAGGGAGCAGTACTTC. Translated, it gives CASSVDAGREQYF.

The chain combines TRBV6-1 with TRBJ2-3; TRBD1 agrees at 10 bases. Trimming removed 8 bases from V and 5 bases from J; junction bases left unmatched: 7. Germline V lookup: CDR1 MNHNS, CDR2 SASEGT. The CDR3 runs 14 residues. The CDR3 DNA sequence: TGTGCCAGCCTCGCCAGGACAGGGGGAGATACGCAGTATTTT. Amino acid sequence: CASLARTGGDTQYF.

The chain uses TRBV20-1 and TRBJ2-7, with D uncertain. Trimming stripped 1 base from V and 9 bases from J, with 10 bases between. CDR3 length: 11 amino acids. CDR1 DFQATT and CDR2 SNEGSKA come from the germline V gene (reference sequence). The chain's CDR3 is CSARVTLGQYF. The CDR3 DNA sequence: TGCAGTGCTAGAGTAACGCTGGGGCAGTACTTC.

The chain is built from TRBV7-9 and TRBJ1-3; D not resolved. The germline V gene encodes CDR1 SEHNR and CDR2 FQNEAQ (reference sequence). Trimming took off 8 bases at V and 0 bases at J, with 8 bases between the two ends. The CDR3 is 13 residues long. In DNA, the CDR3 is TGTGCCAGCGACGGCCTCTCTGGAAACACCATATATTTT. Its protein is CASDGLSGNTIYF.

J is TRBJ1-2 and V is TRBV6-6, with D possibly TRBD1 on 6 matching bases. From germline, CDR1 is MNHNY and CDR2 SVGAGI (reference sequence). V dropped 5 bases and J dropped 6 bases, with 13 bases sitting between them. The CDR3 length is 13 residues. CDR3 in DNA: TGTGCCAGCAGTAACAGGGCGGGCCATGGCTACACCTTC. This encodes CASSNRAGHGYTF.

This chain links TRBV7-2 with TRBJ2-5; TRBD2 aligns across 8 bases. The trim removed 4 bases at V and 5 bases at J, leaving 6 bases unmatched. From germline, CDR1 is SGHTA and CDR2 FQGNSA. The CDR3 sequence is 14 residues long. CDR3 nucleotides: TGTGCCAGCAGCTCGCCGGGAGGGGTGGAGACCCAGTACTTC. Amino acid sequence: CASSSPGGVETQYF. The whole variable domain, remainder taken from reference TRBV7-2 and TRBJ2-5, is GAGVSQSPSNKVTEKGKDVELRCDPISGHTALYWYRQSLGQGLEFLIYFQGNSAPDKSGLPSDRFSAERTGGSVSTLTIQRTQQEDSAVYLCASSSPGGVETQYFGPGTRLLVL.

In this sample, this clone turned up a few times. The chain links TRBV21-1 to TRBJ1-2. TRBV21-1 is a known pseudogene. This CDR3 is built from 15 residues. CDR3 coding DNA: TGTGCCAGCAGACCCCCGGGTCCTGTGAACTATGGCTACACCTTC. Amino acid sequence: CASRPPGPVNYGYTF.

The chain is built from TRBV2 and TRBJ2-1; the D gene is possibly TRBD2 (7 bases). The V gene's germline CDR1 is SNHLY and CDR2 FYNNEI. Trimming shortened V by 2 bases and J by 6 bases, and 17 bases separated the two germline ends. The CDR3 length is 16 residues. CDR3 DNA sequence: TGTGCCAGCAGTGAACGAGGGGGGGCCCGGTTCAATGAGCAGTTCTTC. It is translated as CASSERGGARFNEQFF. Full variable domain (remainder filled in from reference TRBV2 and TRBJ2-1): EPEVTQTPSHQVTQMGQEVILRCVPISNHLYFYWYRQILGQKVEFLVSFYNNEISEKSEIFDDQFSVERPDGSNFTLKIRSTKLEDSAMYFCASSERGGARFNEQFFGPGTRLTVL.

V usage is TRBV2 and J usage is TRBJ1-1; no definite D call. The CDR3 is 13 amino acids. The V end was cut by 5 bases, the J end by 0 bases, with 7 bases between. Germline V gene data show CDR1 as SNHLY and CDR2 as FYNNEI. CDR3 loop: CASSPEVNTEAFF. Here the CDR3 DNA reads TGTGCCAGCAGTCCGGAGGTGAACACTGAAGCTTTCTTT. The full variable domain, rest sourced from reference TRBV2 and TRBJ1-1, is EPEVTQTPSHQVTQMGQEVILRCVPISNHLYFYWYRQILGQKVEFLVSFYNNEISEKSEIFDDQFSVERPDGSNFTLKIRSTKLEDSAMYFCASSPEVNTEAFFGQGTRLTVV.

The gene calls are TRBV7-3 and TRBJ1-1; D possibly corresponds to TRBD1 (6 bases). The CDR3 is 15 residues long. The V gene's germline CDR1 is SGHTA and CDR2 FQGTGA. Deletions cut 2 bases from V and 4 bases from J, with 14 bases between. CDR3 protein: CASSLVSGAGTEAFF. As DNA, the CDR3 is TGTGCCAGCAGCTTAGTATCAGGGGCGGGCACTGAAGCTTTCTTT.

This clone has only one observation. The CDR3 loop reads CASSSAGLAGSYNEQFF. The CDR3, as DNA: TGTGCCAGCAGCTCAGCAGGACTAGCGGGGTCCTACAATGAGCAGTTCTTC. The chain recombines TRBV7-9 with TRBJ2-1, with 12 bases identical to TRBD2. The CDR3 extends over 17 amino acids. CDR1 SEHNR and CDR2 FQNEAQ come from the germline V gene (reference sequence). The ends lost 4 bases at V and 1 base at J; junction bases unmatched: 5.

V usage is TRBV7-2 and J usage is TRBJ2-1; D ambiguous. The CDR3 consists of 11 residues. Trimming took 5 bases from V and 6 from J, leaving 5 bases between them. Per germline, CDR1 SGHTA and CDR2 FQGNSA. The CDR3 loop reads CASSAVNEQFF. The DNA of the CDR3 is TGTGCCAGCAGCGCGGTCAATGAGCAGTTCTTC.

V and J are TRBV5-1 and TRBJ2-5; D is uncertain. The CDR3 is made up of 15 amino acids. V was pared by 0 bases and J by 4 bases, with 13 bases between. Germline V gene lookup returns CDR1 SGHRS and CDR2 YFSETQ. The CDR3 protein is CASSLAGRMGETQYF. CDR3 sequence (DNA): TGCGCCAGCAGCTTGGCCGGCAGGATGGGAGAGACCCAGTACTTC. The full variable domain, with the rest looked up from reference TRBV5-1 and TRBJ2-5, is KAGVTQTPRYLIKTRGQQVTLSCSPISGHRSVSWYQQTPGQGLQFLFEYFSETQRNKGNFPGRFSGRQFSNSRSEMNVSTLELGDSALYLCASSLAGRMGETQYFGPGTRLLVL.

This chain connects TRBV10-3 to TRBJ2-2; D unresolved. Looked up from germline, CDR1 is ENHRY and CDR2 is SYGVKD. Trimming stripped 4 bases from V and 0 bases from J, with 6 bases between. CDR3 length: 14 residues. The CDR3 reads CAISGEANTGELFF. The CDR3 bases are TGTGCCATCAGTGGGGAAGCGAACACCGGGGAGCTGTTTTTT.

The V call is TRBV5-6, the J call TRBJ1-4; D may be TRBD1 (5 bases). Germline CDR1 is SGHDT and CDR2 is YYEEEE. The CDR3 spans 14 residues. V lost 4 bases to trimming and J lost 2 bases, with 9 bases between them. The CDR3 DNA is TGTGCCAGCAGCCGGGGCGGCACTAATGAAAAACTGTTTTTT. Its protein is CASSRGGTNEKLFF.

The chain has TRBV15 and TRBJ1-3; unclear D gene. Per germline, CDR1 LNHNV and CDR2 YYDKDF (reference sequence). The CDR3 spans 15 residues. V was shortened by 1 base and J by 0 bases, with 7 bases between the two germline ends. The CDR3 DNA sequence: TGTGCCACCAGCAGAGGGTATAACTCTGGAAACACCATATATTTT. It translates to CATSRGYNSGNTIYF.

V gene TRBV11-2 combines with J gene TRBJ1-3; D remains unclear. Germline V gives CDR1 SGHAT, CDR2 FQNNGV. V was cut by 2 bases and J by 2 bases, with 4 bases left in between. There are 13 residues in the CDR3. For the CDR3, the DNA is TGTGCCAGCAGCTTACCTGCTGGAAACACCATATATTTT. Its translation: CASSLPAGNTIYF.

This chain joins TRBV12-5 and TRBJ1-2, with no clear D. CDR3 length: 13 residues. The V gene's germline CDR1 is LGHNT and CDR2 FRNRAP. Trimming stripped 3 bases from V and 0 bases from J, with 5 bases between. The CDR3 sequence: CASGFQANYGYTF. CDR3 bases: TGTGCTAGTGGTTTCCAGGCTAACTATGGCTACACCTTC.

This clone was seen a handful of times. The sample contains more than one DNA sequence encoding this CDR3. This chain joins TRBV30 and TRBJ1-1; 11 positions match TRBD1. Germline lookup yields CDR1 GTSNPN and CDR2 SVGIG (reference sequence). The CDR3 has 16 amino acids. The V and J ends lost 3 bases and 0 bases, in that order; junction bases with no gene match: 6. In DNA, the CDR3 is TGTGCCTGGAGAGGGACAGGGGGACGTATGAACACTGAAGCTTTCTTT. Protein: CAWRGTGGRMNTEAFF.

V is TRBV5-1 and J is TRBJ2-1; D perhaps matches TRBD1 (5 bases). The CDR3 has 16 residues. Germline-derived CDR1 and CDR2 are SGHRS and YFSETQ. Trimming removed 2 bases at V and 0 bases at J, with 12 bases between. CDR3 DNA: TGCGCCAGCAGCTTTTATCGGCAGGGCTCCTACAATGAGCAGTTCTTC. Protein product: CASSFYRQGSYNEQFF.

The J gene is TRBJ2-6, the V gene TRBV19; TRBD1 matches 11 bases. V was pared by 8 bases and J by 0 bases, with 6 bases of the junction left unmatched. The CDR3 extends over 17 amino acids. CDR1 is LNHDA and CDR2 is SQIVND in the germline V gene (reference sequence). The CDR3 loop reads CASGRGTGGSGANVLTF. As DNA, the CDR3 is TGTGCCAGTGGGCGAGGGACAGGGGGCTCTGGGGCCAACGTCCTGACTTTC.

This chain uses TRBV5-1 with TRBJ2-3; TRBD1 matches 9 bases. Germline V lookup: CDR1 SGHRS, CDR2 YFSETQ. The CDR3 runs to 15 residues. Trimming removed 2 bases from V and 2 bases from J; junction bases left unmatched: 3. The CDR3 bases are TGCGCCAGCAGCTTAGGGGACAGGGTCACAGATACGCAGTATTTT. This translates into CASSLGDRVTDTQYF.